The clone carrying this TCR beta chain was detected many times. Its antigen is still unknown. Ophthalmopathy cases scored 3 or more on the Clinical Activity Score and 4 or more on NOSPECS grade, with duration below 3 months. Clinical symptoms, serum thyroxine, TRAb, thyroid ultrasound and orbital computed tomography established diagnosis. RNA transcripts gave rise to amplified TCR beta CDR3 regions. With the HTBI primer set, the TCR CDR3 went through a first round of RT-PCR. TCRdb independently ran MiXCR on the multiplex PCR reads; one entry per CDR3 protein. This table has about 380,000 distinct CDR3 sequences, roughly 18% appearing once. The CDR3 contains 15 residues. V lost 0 bases to trimming and J lost 10 bases, with 13 bases between them. From germline, CDR1 is MNHEY and CDR2 SMNVEV (reference sequence). The source of the sample is a study of T cells in Graves' hyperthyroidism and ophthalmopathy. Findings of the study overall: Blood also held most thyroid clonotypes expanded beyond 0.001.

The sequence derives from a man in his late teens or twenties with Graves' ophthalmopathy. Sequenced sample: blood. The chain is built from TRBV27 and TRBJ1-6; weak D call: TRBD1 (6 bases). CDR3 region: CASSLSREQGSPLHF. The CDR3 bases are TGTGCCAGCAGTTTATCGCGGGAACAGGGCTCACCCCTCCACTTT.